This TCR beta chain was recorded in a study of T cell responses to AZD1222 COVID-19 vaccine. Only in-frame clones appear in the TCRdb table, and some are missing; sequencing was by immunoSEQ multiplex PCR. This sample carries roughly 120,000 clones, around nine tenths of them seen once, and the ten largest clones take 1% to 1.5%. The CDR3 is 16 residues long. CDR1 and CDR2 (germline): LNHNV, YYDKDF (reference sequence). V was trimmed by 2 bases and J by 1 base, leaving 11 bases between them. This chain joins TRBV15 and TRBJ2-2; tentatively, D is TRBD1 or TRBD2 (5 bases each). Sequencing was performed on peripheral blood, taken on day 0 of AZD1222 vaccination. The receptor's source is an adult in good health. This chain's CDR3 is CATSRSGTENTGELFF. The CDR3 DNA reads TGTGCCACCAGCAGATCCGGGACGGAGAACACCGGGGAGCTGTTTTTT.